This T cell receptor (beta chain) was sequenced during a study of T cell repertoires in cytomegalovirus infection. Looking at the study overall: Public TCR beta signatures were indicative of both CMV infection and a matching HLA type.

This clonotype was counted ten times or more. Its antigen is as yet unknown. Per the germline V gene, CDR1 is SGHRS and CDR2 is YFSETQ. V was clipped by 1 base and J by 2 bases; unmatched bases: 6. The CDR3 loop spans 18 amino acids. Study findings and constraints: HLA-C-restricted, CMV-specific TCR beta clonotypes were dominant ex vivo.

Via MiXCR, TCRdb re-called the reads, giving one row per CDR3 protein. The sample contains 150,000 to 200,000 distinct CDR3 sequences, approximately 15% of which appear only once. Source material: PBMCs. The chain combines TRBV5-1 with TRBJ2-1; 13 bases agree with TRBD2. The TCR originated in a human donor in good health (CMV status not recorded). Some clones in this sample may be carry-over from other donors' samples. The CDR3 protein is CASSLTSGRAYPYNEQFF. The CDR3 DNA reads as TGCGCCAGCAGCTTGACTAGCGGGAGGGCCTACCCCTACAATGAGCAGTTCTTC.